What follows is one T cell receptor beta chain and its context. No antigen is known for it. This sample is drawn from a study of cytomegalovirus exposure and HLA in healthy donors. Whole-study context: Early release data held 85 million or so unique TCRs from HLA-typed donors. General study results and limits: Presence/absence analysis assumed near-uniform sequencing depth across donors.

This PCR relied on a set of 60 Vbeta primers and 13 Jbeta primers. Sequenced by immunoSEQ multiplex PCR; TCRdb stores in-frame clones only, minus some. In the table there are a few hundred thousand clones, about 80% of which are singletons. Whereas donors were nominally healthy upon sampling, unrecorded immune exposures were probable. CDR3 length: 14 residues. V was pared by 3 bases and J by 7 bases, with 13 bases between. Germline assignment: CDR1 SEHNR and CDR2 FQNEAQ (reference sequence). The gene calls are TRBV7-9 and TRBJ2-1; D unclear. Sequences were obtained from PBMCs. The origin of this receptor is a woman aged 40 to 50 in good health and CMV-seronegative. This CDR3 is CASSLDPDSNEQFF. CDR3 DNA: TGTGCCAGCAGCTTGGATCCCGACTCGAATGAGCAGTTCTTC.